This TCR beta chain was captured in a study of blood T cell repertoires in COVID-19. Overall study context: Sources were T cells, B-cell-depleted T cells, or PBMCs; the material itself was cDNA or gDNA.

Participants spanned ages about 18 to 90 years and resided in roughly 22 US areas. Data came from immunoSEQ multiplex PCR; TCRdb stores just in-frame clones and leaves some out. The sample has approximately 180,000 clones; roughly 82% are singletons. CDR1 and CDR2 (germline): SGHTA, FQGNSA. V dropped 1 base and J dropped 6 bases, with 15 bases sitting between them. The CDR3 has 15 residues. This sequence joins TRBV7-2 and TRBJ1-1, with D maybe TRBD1 (6 bases). This clonotype originated in a woman aged 60-70 years with acute COVID-19. The sample was PBMCs or T cells enriched from blood (not recorded which). The CDR3 nucleotides read TGTGCCAGCAGCTTAGTAGTGGGGGGGCTCTCTGAAGCTTTCTTT. Encoded protein: CASSLVVGGLSEAFF.